This is a list of T cell receptor beta chains from one sample in a study of OX40 agonist ivuxolimab in advanced cancers. The data were produced by immunoSEQ multiplex PCR, yet TCRdb's version contains in-frame clones alone and is incomplete. The table lists tens of thousands of clones, over 75% of them singletons, with under 4% in the top ten. The starting material was CD4+ or CD8+ T cells sorted from blood, obtained in a trial of the OX40 agonist ivuxolimab. Every receptor here comes from an adult with an advanced solid tumor such as melanoma, head and neck, liver or kidney cancer. The CDR3 runs from the conserved cysteine through the conserved F or W. Fields, in order: clone size, V gene, D gene, J gene, CDR3 protein, CDR3 DNA. The D gene is left open where the match is weak. Expanded clones are given a class, and other clones once, few, many or no size at all.

once	TRBV28	NA	TRBJ2-3	CASSVSIADTQYF	TGTGCCAGCAGCGTTTCCATTGCAGATACGCAGTATTTT
once	TRBV6-5	NA	TRBJ2-1	CATRAADLYNEQFF	TGTGCCACAAGGGCAGCGGACTTATACAATGAGCAGTTCTTC
NA	TRBV28	NA	TRBJ1-2	CASRTANYGYTF	TGTGCCAGCAGGACAGCAAACTATGGCTACACCTTC
NA	TRBV11-1	TRBD2	TRBJ2-2	CASSATSGSGRSGELFF	TGTGCCAGCAGCGCGACTAGCGGGAGTGGGAGGTCCGGGGAGCTGTTTTTT
NA	TRBV6-5	TRBD1	TRBJ1-5	CASSYSETGTGPQHF	TGTGCCAGCAGTTACTCGGAGACAGGGACGGGGCCCCAGCATTTT
few	TRBV10-2	NA	TRBJ1-1	CASSEWWNTEAFF	TGCGCCAGCAGTGAGTGGTGGAATACTGAAGCTTTCTTT
NA	TRBV6-5	NA	TRBJ1-2	CASSYTDGYTF	TGTGCCAGCAGTTACACAGATGGCTACACCTTC
NA	TRBV27	NA	TRBJ2-3	CASSYDQVDTQYF	TGTGCCAGCAGTTATGATCAGGTAGATACGCAGTATTTT
NA	TRBV7-3	NA	TRBJ1-6	CASSWDTYNSPLHF	TGTGCCAGCAGCTGGGACACCTATAATTCACCCCTCCACTTT
NA	TRBV18	NA	TRBJ2-5	CASSPGEIQETQYF	TGTGCCAGCTCACCGGGGGAGATCCAAGAGACCCAGTACTTC
NA	TRBV28	NA	TRBJ1-5	CASSLQGMGNQPQHF	TGTGCCAGCAGTTTACAGGGGATGGGCAATCAGCCCCAGCATTTT
NA	TRBV7-9	TRBD1	TRBJ2-7	CASSFPSGTGRRSEQYF	TGTGCCAGCAGCTTCCCCTCCGGGACAGGGCGTCGGAGCGAGCAGTACTTC
NA	TRBV19	TRBD1	TRBJ1-1	CASSRDSDTEAFF	TGTGCCAGTAGTAGGGACAGCGACACTGAAGCTTTCTTT
NA	TRBV6-5	NA	TRBJ1-1	CASSPPGGLNTEAFF	TGTGCCAGCAGTCCCCCGGGGGGGTTGAACACTGAAGCTTTCTTT
NA	TRBV28	NA	TRBJ2-3	CASSSTRSDTQYF	TGTGCCAGCAGTTCGACCCGTTCAGATACGCAGTATTTT
NA	TRBV7-9	NA	TRBJ1-3	CASSPRLSSGNTIYF	TGTGCCAGCAGCCCTAGACTGAGCTCTGGAAACACCATATATTTT
medium-sized	TRBV7-2	NA	TRBJ2-1	CASNWGQRGNEQFF	TGTGCCAGCAACTGGGGACAACGGGGCAATGAGCAGTTCTTC